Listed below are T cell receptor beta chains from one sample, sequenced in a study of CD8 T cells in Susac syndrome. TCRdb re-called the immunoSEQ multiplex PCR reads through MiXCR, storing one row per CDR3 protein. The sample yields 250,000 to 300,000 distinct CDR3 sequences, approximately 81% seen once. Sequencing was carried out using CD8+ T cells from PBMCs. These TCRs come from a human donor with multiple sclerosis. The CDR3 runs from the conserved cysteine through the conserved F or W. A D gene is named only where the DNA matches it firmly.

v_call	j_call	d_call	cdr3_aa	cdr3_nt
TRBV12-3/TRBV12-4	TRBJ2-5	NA	CASSLEGSPETQYF	TGTGCCAGCAGTTTAGAGGGTAGTCCAGAGACCCAGTACTTC
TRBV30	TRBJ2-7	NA	CAWSYHRNEQYF	TGTGCCTGGAGTTACCACAGGAACGAGCAGTACTTC
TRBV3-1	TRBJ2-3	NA	CASTHGRRRSTDTQYF	TGTGCCAGCACCCACGGACGCAGAAGAAGCACAGATACGCAGTATTTT
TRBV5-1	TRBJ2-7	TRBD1	CASSLGDRRPYEQYF	TGCGCCAGCAGCCTAGGGGACAGGCGGCCCTACGAGCAGTACTTC
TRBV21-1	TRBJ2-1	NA	CASNLKGFGGQVHYNEQFF	TGTGCCAGCAACCTTAAGGGGTTTGGGGGACAGGTGCACTACAATGAGCAGTTCTTC
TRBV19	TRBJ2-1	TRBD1	CASSIGGQGINEQFF	TGTGCCAGTAGTATAGGCGGACAGGGGATAAATGAGCAGTTCTTC
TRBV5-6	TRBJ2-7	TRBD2	CASSLPGVAGEAYEQYF	TGTGCCAGCAGCCTGCCCGGGGTAGCGGGAGAGGCCTACGAGCAGTACTTC
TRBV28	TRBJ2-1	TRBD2	CASSRDYSYNEQFF	TGTGCCAGCAGCCGGGACTACTCCTACAATGAGCAGTTCTTC
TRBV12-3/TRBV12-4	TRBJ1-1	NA	CASRTGEDTEAFF	TGTGCCAGCAGGACGGGAGAGGACACTGAAGCTTTCTTT
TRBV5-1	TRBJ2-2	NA	CASSLDPAVNTGELFF	TGCGCCAGCAGCCTGGATCCAGCGGTCAACACCGGGGAGCTGTTTTTT